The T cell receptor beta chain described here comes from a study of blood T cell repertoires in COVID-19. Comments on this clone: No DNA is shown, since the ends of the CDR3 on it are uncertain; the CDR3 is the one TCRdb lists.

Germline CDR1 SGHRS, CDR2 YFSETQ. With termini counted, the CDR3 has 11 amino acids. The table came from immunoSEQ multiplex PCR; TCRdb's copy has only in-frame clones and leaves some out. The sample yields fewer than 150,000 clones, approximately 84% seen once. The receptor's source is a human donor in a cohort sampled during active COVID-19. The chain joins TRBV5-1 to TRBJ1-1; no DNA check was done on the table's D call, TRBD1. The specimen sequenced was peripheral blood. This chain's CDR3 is CASSFGPGTFF.